This TCR beta chain was documented in a study of monozygotic twins with cystic fibrosis. Overall study context: Libraries were built from three micrograms of fragmented DNA using about 16 PCR cycles.

This CDR3 has 21 residues. CDR1 and CDR2 (germline): SGHRS, YFSETQ. V was pared by 3 bases and J by 4 bases, with 25 bases of the junction left unmatched. Produced via immunoSEQ multiplex PCR; TCRdb's table is partial and in-frame only. Of tens of thousands of clones listed, around 97% are singletons. Study observations and caveats: The repertoire was suggested to be naive-dominated, clonality median around 0.0089. No link emerged between shared CDR3 counts and age, concordance or severity. Unrelated CF individuals shared fewer identical clonotypes than monozygotic CF twins.

A note on this clone: The antigen is undetermined.

Sequencing was performed on blood. The chain joins TRBV5-1 to TRBJ1-2, with 9 nucleotides matching TRBD1. This TCR derives from a girl aged 10 to 17 with cystic fibrosis. The CDR3 nucleotides read TGCGCCAGCAGCTCCGGGACAGGGATTTTTAATCCCACCGCGGGACCCTATGGCTACACCTTC. This sequence encodes CASSSGTGIFNPTAGPYGYTF. The complete variable domain, with remaining parts taken from reference TRBV5-1 and TRBJ1-2, reads KAGVTQTPRYLIKTRGQQVTLSCSPISGHRSVSWYQQTPGQGLQFLFEYFSETQRNKGNFPGRFSGRQFSNSRSEMNVSTLELGDSALYLCASSSGTGIFNPTAGPYGYTFGSGTRLTVV.